This T cell receptor (beta chain) was identified in a study of human CD8 memory T cell subsets. UMI-labeled 5' RACE generated the TCR beta libraries. One entry per CDR3 protein, without DNA, is what TCRdb gives after re-calling the 5' RACE reads. In all, the sample yields some 9,600 distinct CDR3 sequences. Germline V gene sequence: CDR1 SGDLS, CDR2 YYNGEE. This CDR3 spans 15 amino acids. This sequence originates from a human donor in good health. The sample consisted of CD8+ stem-like memory T cells (TSCM and TCM) sorted from PBMCs. The sample's subset: stem-like memory CD8 T cells (TSTEM), CCR7+ PD-1- TIGIT-. The V call is TRBV9, the J call TRBJ2-7; TCRdb outputs TRBD2, but without DNA this stays unchecked. Here the CDR3 reads CASSVSAGDSYEQYF.